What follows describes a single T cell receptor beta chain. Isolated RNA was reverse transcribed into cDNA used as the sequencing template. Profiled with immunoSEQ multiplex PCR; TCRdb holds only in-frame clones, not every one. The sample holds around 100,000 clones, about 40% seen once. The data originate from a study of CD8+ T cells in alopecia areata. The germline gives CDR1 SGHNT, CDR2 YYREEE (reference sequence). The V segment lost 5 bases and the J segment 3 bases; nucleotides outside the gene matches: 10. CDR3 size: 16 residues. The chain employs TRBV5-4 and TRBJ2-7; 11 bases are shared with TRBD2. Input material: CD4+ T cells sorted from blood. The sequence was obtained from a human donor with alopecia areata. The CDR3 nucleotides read TGTGCCAGCAGTGGCAGGGAACTAGCGGGAGTCTACGAGCAGTACTTC. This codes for CASSGRELAGVYEQYF.